The sequence of this TCR beta chain was determined in a study of OX40 agonist ivuxolimab in advanced cancers. Study-level findings and limits: Expanded clones belonging to CD8+ T cells outnumbered, on average, those of CD4+. Within 6 weeks, CD4+ and CD8+ blood T cells expanded clonally at 0.1 to 3.0 mg/kg.

Germline-derived CDR1 and CDR2 are ENHRY and SYGVKD. V dropped 3 bases and J dropped 3; count of bases not matched to a gene: 2. The CDR3 has 13 amino acids. This table comes from immunoSEQ multiplex PCR, and its TCRdb copy is limited to in-frame clones, with some not included. The table shows around 79,000 clones, with about 90% occurring only once. As concerns this clone: Its antigen is not known.

The TCR originated in an adult with an advanced solid tumor such as melanoma, head and neck, liver or kidney cancer. The sequenced sample was CD4+ or CD8+ T cells sorted from blood, obtained in a trial of the OX40 agonist ivuxolimab. This chain joins TRBV10-3 and TRBJ2-7; 7 bases match TRBD1. This CDR3 reads CAISEGTVYEQYF. CDR3 coding DNA: TGTGCCATCAGTGAAGGGACAGTCTACGAGCAGTACTTC.